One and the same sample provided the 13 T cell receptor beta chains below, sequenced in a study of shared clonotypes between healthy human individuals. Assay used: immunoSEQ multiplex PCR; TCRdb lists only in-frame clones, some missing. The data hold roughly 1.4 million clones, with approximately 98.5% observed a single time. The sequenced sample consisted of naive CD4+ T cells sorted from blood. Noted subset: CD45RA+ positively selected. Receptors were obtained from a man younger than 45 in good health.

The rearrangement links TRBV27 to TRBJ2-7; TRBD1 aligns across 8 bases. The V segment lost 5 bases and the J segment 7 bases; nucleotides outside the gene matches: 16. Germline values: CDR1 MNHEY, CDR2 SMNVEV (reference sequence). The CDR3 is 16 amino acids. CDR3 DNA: TGTGCCAGCAGTATAGGACAGGGAATGTCGTGGGGAGAGCAGTACTTC. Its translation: CASSIGQGMSWGEQYF.

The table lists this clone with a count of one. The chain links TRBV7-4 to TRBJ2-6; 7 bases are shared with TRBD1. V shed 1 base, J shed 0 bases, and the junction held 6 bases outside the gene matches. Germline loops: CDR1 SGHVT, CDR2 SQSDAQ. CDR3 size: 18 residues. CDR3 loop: CASSLVGTEDSGANVLTF. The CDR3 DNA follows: TGTGCCAGCAGCTTAGTTGGGACAGAGGACTCTGGGGCCAACGTCCTGACTTTC.

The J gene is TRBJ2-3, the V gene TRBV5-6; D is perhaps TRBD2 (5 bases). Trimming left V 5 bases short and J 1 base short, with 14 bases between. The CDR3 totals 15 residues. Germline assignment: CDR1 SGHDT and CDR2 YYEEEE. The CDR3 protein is CASSTGVLGTDTQYF. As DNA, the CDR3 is TGTGCCAGCAGTACCGGGGTGTTGGGCACAGATACGCAGTATTTT.

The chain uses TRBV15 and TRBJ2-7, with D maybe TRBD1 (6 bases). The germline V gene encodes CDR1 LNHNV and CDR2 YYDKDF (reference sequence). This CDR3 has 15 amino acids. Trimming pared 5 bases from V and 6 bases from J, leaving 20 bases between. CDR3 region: CATSLGDRYSPEQYF. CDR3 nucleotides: TGTGCCACCAGCCTGGGAGACAGGTATTCGCCCGAGCAGTACTTC.

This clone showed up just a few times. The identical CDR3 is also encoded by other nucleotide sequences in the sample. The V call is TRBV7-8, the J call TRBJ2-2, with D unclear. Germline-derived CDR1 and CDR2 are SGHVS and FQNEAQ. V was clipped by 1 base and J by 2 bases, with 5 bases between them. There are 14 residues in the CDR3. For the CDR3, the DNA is TGTGCCAGCAGCTTAGGGACCAACACCGGGGAGCTGTTTTTT. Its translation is CASSLGTNTGELFF.

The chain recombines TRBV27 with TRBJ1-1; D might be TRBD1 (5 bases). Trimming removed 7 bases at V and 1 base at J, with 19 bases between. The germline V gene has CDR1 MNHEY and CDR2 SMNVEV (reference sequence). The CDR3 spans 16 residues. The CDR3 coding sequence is TGTGCCAGCAATAGGGGTTGGTCGGGTCCGAACACTGAAGCTTTCTTT. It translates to CASNRGWSGPNTEAFF.

CDR3 DNA sequence: TGTGCCAGCAGATCGGGACTAGCGGGAGGGCCCGGGGAGCTGTTTTTT. Encoded protein: CASRSGLAGGPGELFF. The gene calls are TRBV5-4 and TRBJ2-2; 16 bases map to TRBD2. Germline trimming cut 5 bases from V and 6 bases from J; bases unmatched to any gene: 4. This CDR3 contains 16 residues. Germline V gene sequence: CDR1 SGHNT, CDR2 YYREEE (reference sequence).

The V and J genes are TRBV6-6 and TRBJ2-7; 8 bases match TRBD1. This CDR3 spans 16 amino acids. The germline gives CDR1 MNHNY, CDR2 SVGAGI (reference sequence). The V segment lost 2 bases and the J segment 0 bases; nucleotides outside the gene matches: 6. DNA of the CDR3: TGTGCCAGCAGTTACCGCCGGACAGGGAGCTCCTACGAGCAGTACTTC. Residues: CASSYRRTGSSYEQYF.

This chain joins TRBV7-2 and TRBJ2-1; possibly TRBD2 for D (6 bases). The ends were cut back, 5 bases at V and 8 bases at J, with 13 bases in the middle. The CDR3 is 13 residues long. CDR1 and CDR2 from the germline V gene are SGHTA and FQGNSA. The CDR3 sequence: CASSPGTGDEQFF. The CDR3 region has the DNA TGTGCCAGCAGCCCCGGGACTGGGGATGAGCAGTTCTTC.

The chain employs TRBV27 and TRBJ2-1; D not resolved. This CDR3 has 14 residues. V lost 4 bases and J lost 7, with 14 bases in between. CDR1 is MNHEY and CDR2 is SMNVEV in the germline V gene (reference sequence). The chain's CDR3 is CASSSPGTRNEQFF. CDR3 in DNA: TGTGCCAGCAGTTCGCCCGGCACTCGGAATGAGCAGTTCTTC.

The DNA for the CDR3 is TGTGCCAGCAGCTTATCACAGACCACCGGGGAGCTGTTTTTT. Its protein product is CASSLSQTTGELFF. The chain joins TRBV7-7 to TRBJ2-2, with D unclear. V shed 2 bases and J shed 4 bases, with 8 bases lying between them. Germline CDR1 and CDR2: SSHAT and FNYEAQ (reference sequence). CDR3 size: 14 residues.

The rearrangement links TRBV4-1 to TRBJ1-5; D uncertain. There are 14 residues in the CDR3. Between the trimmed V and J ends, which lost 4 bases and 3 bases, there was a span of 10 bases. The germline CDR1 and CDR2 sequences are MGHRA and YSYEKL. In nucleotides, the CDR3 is TGCGCCAGCAGCCTATTTTTCTCCAATCAGCCCCAGCATTTT. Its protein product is CASSLFFSNQPQHF.

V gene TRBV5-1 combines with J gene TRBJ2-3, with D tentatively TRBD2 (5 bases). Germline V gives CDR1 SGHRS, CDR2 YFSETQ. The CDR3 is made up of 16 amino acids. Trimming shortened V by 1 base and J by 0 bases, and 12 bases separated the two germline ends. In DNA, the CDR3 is TGCGCCAGCAGCTTGACGGGCGGGCTTAGCACAGATACGCAGTATTTT. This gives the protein CASSLTGGLSTDTQYF.